This is a list of T cell receptor beta chains from one sample in a study of T cell changes during pregnancy in multiple sclerosis. Assay used: immunoSEQ multiplex PCR; TCRdb lists only in-frame clones, some missing. This sample carries fewer than 45,000 clones, about 88% of them seen once, and the ten largest clones take almost 5.5%. The source material was peripheral blood, sampled in the third trimester of pregnancy. These receptors were obtained from a female donor in good health, enrolled as a control in a pregnancy study. CDR3s include the opening cysteine and the closing phenylalanine or tryptophan. D genes are given only for firm matches. Not all rows give a size; the values are once, few, many and, for expanded clones, a class.

-	-	TRBV7-3	TRBJ2-3	TGTGCCAGCAGCTCAATACTTAGAGATACGCAGTATTTT	CASSSILRDTQYF
-	-	TRBV6-4	TRBJ2-1	TGTGCCAGCAGTGACCGGGGTGACTACAATGAGCAGTTCTTC	CASSDRGDYNEQFF
-	-	TRBV28	TRBJ2-2	TGTGCCAGCAGTTTCCCTAATTATAAGCGGGACACCGGGGAGCTGTTTTTT	CASSFPNYKRDTGELFF
-	-	TRBV5-3	TRBJ2-7	TGTGCCAGAAGCTTGGACAGCTCCTACGAGCAGTACTTC	CARSLDSSYEQYF
TRBD1	-	TRBV28	TRBJ2-7	TGTGCCAGCAGTCTGACCGGGACAGGCCTTTCAGAGCAGTACTTC	CASSLTGTGLSEQYF
-	once	TRBV28	TRBJ2-4	TGTGCCAGCAGTCCCCTCCAGTTAGCCAAAAACATTCAGTACTTC	CASSPLQLAKNIQYF
-	-	TRBV6-5	TRBJ1-2	TGTGCCAGCAGCCGAAAAGAAAGAGATGGCTATGGCTACACCTTC	CASSRKERDGYGYTF
-	-	TRBV9	TRBJ1-3	TGTGCCAGCAGCGTAGCTCTTAGAAACACCATATATTTT	CASSVALRNTIYF
-	-	TRBV2	TRBJ2-1	TGTGCCAGTGCTCGGGGGACGGGCTCCTACAATGAGCAGTTCTTC	CASARGTGSYNEQFF
-	-	TRBV11-1	TRBJ2-7	TGTGCCAGCAGCTTAGATGTCAGGGGCGAGCAGTACTTC	CASSLDVRGEQYF
-	-	TRBV25-1	TRBJ2-5	TGTGCCAGCAGTGAACTGGGGGGAGAGACCCAGTACTTC	CASSELGGETQYF
-	-	TRBV7-2	TRBJ1-5	TGTGCCAGCAGCTTAGTCCTCCCCGGGGAGGGCAATCAGCCCCAGCATTTT	CASSLVLPGEGNQPQHF
TRBD2	-	TRBV29-1	TRBJ2-2	TGCAGCTCGGGAGGGACTAGCGGGTACGGGGAGCTGTTTTTT	CSSGGTSGYGELFF
-	-	TRBV6-5	TRBJ1-1	TGTGCCAGCAGTTACTCGAAGGCGGGTGAAGCTTTCTTT	CASSYSKAGEAFF
-	once	TRBV6-5	TRBJ2-2	TGTGCCAGCAGAAAAGGGGCCGGGGAGCTGTTTTTT	CASRKGAGELFF
-	-	TRBV7-9	TRBJ1-2	TGTGCCAGCAGCGCCCGACAGGAGATCTATGGCTACACCTTC	CASSARQEIYGYTF
-	few	TRBV7-2	TRBJ1-1	TGTGCCAGCAGCGAGAGATTGAGGACTGAAGCTTTCTTT	CASSERLRTEAFF
TRBD1	-	TRBV11-3	TRBJ2-1	TGTGCCAGCCAACGGACAGGGGAGGCTGAGCAGTTCTTC	CASQRTGEAEQFF
TRBD2	once	TRBV19	TRBJ2-3	TGTGCCAGTAGTTCGACTAGCGGGGGGTCAATTTACACAGATACGCAGTATTTT	CASSSTSGGSIYTDTQYF
-	-	TRBV2	TRBJ2-5	TGTGCCAGGAGGGGGGGGGTAGGGACCCAGTACTTC	CARRGGVGTQYF